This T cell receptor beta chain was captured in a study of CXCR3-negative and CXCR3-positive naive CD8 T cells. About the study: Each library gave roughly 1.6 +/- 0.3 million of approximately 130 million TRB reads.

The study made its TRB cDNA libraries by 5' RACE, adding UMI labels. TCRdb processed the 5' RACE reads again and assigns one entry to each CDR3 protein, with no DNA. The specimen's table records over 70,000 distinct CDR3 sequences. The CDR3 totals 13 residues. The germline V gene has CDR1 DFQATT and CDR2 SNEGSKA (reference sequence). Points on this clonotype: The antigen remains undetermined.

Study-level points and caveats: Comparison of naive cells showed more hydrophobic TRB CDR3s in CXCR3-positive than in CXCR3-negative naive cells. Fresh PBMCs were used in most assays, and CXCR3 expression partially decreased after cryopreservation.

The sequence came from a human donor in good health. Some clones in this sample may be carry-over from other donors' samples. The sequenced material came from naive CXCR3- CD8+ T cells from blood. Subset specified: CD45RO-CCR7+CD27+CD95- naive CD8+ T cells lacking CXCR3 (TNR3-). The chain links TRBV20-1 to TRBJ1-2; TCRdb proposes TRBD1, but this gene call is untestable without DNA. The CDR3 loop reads CSATWPGDYGYTF.